The T cell receptor beta chain described here comes from a study of vaccination effects on CD4 cells after COVID-19. Whole-study context: Of the BNT162b2 and mRNA-1273 vaccines, participants received two doses of one or the other. Study results and caveats: Cross-reaction with common cold coronaviruses was seen in only 1 of 255 vaccine-induced clones from healthy vaccinees.

Antigen-specific CD4+ T cells were first expanded with viral peptide pools by the ViraFEST assay and only then sequenced. The culture ran for roughly 10 days before CD4+ T cells were isolated. Vaccine recipients had no previous SARS-CoV-2 infection; their nucleocapsid antibodies were negative. Every well housed more than 1.5 million PBMC, which grew in culture alongside around 9.8 IU/ml IL-2 and 10 ug/ml peptides. IL-2 medium took the place of half the medium on both days 3 and 7. The V gene's germline CDR1 is SEHNR and CDR2 FQNEAQ (reference sequence). This CDR3 contains 13 residues. V lost 3 bases and J lost 5, with 10 bases in between. Profiled with immunoSEQ multiplex PCR; TCRdb holds only in-frame clones, not every one. In the table there are 25,000 to 35,000 clones, around 72% of which are singletons. Worth noting for this clone: Its antigen is currently unknown.

This receptor was taken from a human donor who received a COVID-19 vaccine. Sequencing was performed on CD4+ T cells from PBMCs cultured with SARS-CoV-2 spike peptides, taken before COVID-19 vaccination. V gene TRBV7-9 combines with J gene TRBJ1-1, with a weak D call TRBD1 (5 bases). DNA for the CDR3: TGTGCCAGCAGCTTGCAGGGAGGGACTGAAGCTTTCTTT. Its protein product is CASSLQGGTEAFF.